This T cell receptor beta chain derives from a study of blood T cell repertoires in COVID-19. The overall study: Sites across the United States, Italy and Spain contributed samples from acute and convalescent COVID-19. The cDNA or gDNA used as material had been derived from T cells, B-cell-depleted T cells, or PBMCs.

Per the study methods: For nucleated cells, counts were estimated from reference gene primer amplification. Produced via immunoSEQ multiplex PCR; TCRdb's table is partial and in-frame only. V and J calls and clone size follow that table, whereas D and trimming were derived from the DNA. The sample carries 150,000 to 200,000 clones, 65% to 90% recorded once. The CDR3 totals 15 residues. Per germline, CDR1 SGHNT and CDR2 YYREEE (reference sequence). V shed 4 bases and J 5 bases; nucleotides not matched to a gene: 12. The clonotype comes from a man between 60 and 70 years old with acute or convalescent COVID-19. V gene TRBV5-4 combines with J gene TRBJ2-7; 7 nucleotides agree with TRBD2. Material for sequencing was peripheral blood. CDR3 in amino acids: CASSLREGGKNEQYF. The CDR3 region has the DNA TGTGCCAGCAGCCTCAGGGAGGGTGGGAAGAACGAGCAGTACTTC.